These 15 T cell receptor beta chains were sequenced from one sample in a study of cytomegalovirus exposure and HLA in healthy donors. The PCR was carried out with 60 Vbeta primers and 13 Jbeta primers. Assay: immunoSEQ multiplex PCR; the TCRdb copy retains only in-frame clones and omits some. The sample data list about 50,000 clones. Sequences were obtained from PBMCs. These receptors all come from a woman between 18 and 29 years old in good health and CMV-seronegative.

This chain links TRBV6-6 with TRBJ1-2; D possibly corresponds to TRBD1 (6 bases). The CDR3 is 16 residues long. Germline loops: CDR1 MNHNY, CDR2 SVGAGI (reference sequence). With 2 bases removed from V and 0 bases from J, the gap between germline ends came to 13 bases. The CDR3 DNA follows: TGTGCCAGCAGTTACCCAGACAGGCCAGCTAACTATGGCTACACCTTC. Translating gives CASSYPDRPANYGYTF.

V and J are TRBV6-5 and TRBJ1-4, with 7 bases identical to TRBD1. Germline V gene data show CDR1 as MNHEY and CDR2 as SVGAGI. The CDR3 is 15 residues long. The junction had 5 bases not matched to a gene; V was cut back by 4 bases and J by 3 bases. The CDR3 reads CASSFRGVANEKLFF. DNA of the CDR3: TGTGCCAGCAGTTTCAGGGGGGTGGCTAATGAAAAACTGTTTTTT.

This sequence joins TRBV9 and TRBJ1-2; 7 bases agree with TRBD1. V lost 2 bases, J lost 3 bases, and 4 bases stayed unmatched. CDR3 length: 14 amino acids. Germline lookup yields CDR1 SGDLS and CDR2 YYNGEE. CDR3 sequence (DNA): TGTGCCAGCAGCGTCACAGGGGATGACTATGGCTACACCTTC. It yields the protein CASSVTGDDYGYTF.

The chain is built from TRBV9 and TRBJ1-1, with 8 bases matching TRBD1. Per germline, CDR1 SGDLS and CDR2 YYNGEE. The V and J ends lost 4 bases and 4 bases, in that order; junction bases with no gene match: 12. This CDR3 spans 16 amino acids. This chain's CDR3 is CASSTDPTGEVTEAFF. The CDR3 DNA reads TGTGCCAGCAGCACTGACCCGACAGGGGAGGTCACTGAAGCTTTCTTT.

V usage is TRBV6-1 and J usage is TRBJ1-1; D gene uncertain. The CDR3 sequence is 16 residues long. Germline V lookup: CDR1 MNHNS, CDR2 SASEGT. Between the trimmed V and J ends, which lost 1 base and 0 bases, there was a span of 12 bases. CDR3 sequence: CASSEGTDFMNTEAFF. In DNA, the CDR3 is TGTGCCAGCAGTGAAGGTACAGATTTTATGAACACTGAAGCTTTCTTT.

The chain couples TRBV14 to TRBJ1-1, with a weak D call TRBD1 (6 bases). The germline V gene has CDR1 SGHDN and CDR2 FVKESK. The length of the CDR3 is 12 residues. V shed 4 bases and J shed 7 bases, with 10 bases lying between them. CDR3 in amino acids: CASSLQGFEAFF. The DNA for the CDR3 is TGTGCCAGCAGCCTACAGGGTTTTGAAGCTTTCTTT.

This chain uses TRBV7-9 with TRBJ1-4, with D possibly matching TRBD1 (5 bases). CDR1 is SEHNR, CDR2 FQNEAQ, per germline (reference sequence). V lost 3 bases and J 8 bases, leaving 19 bases between the germline ends. CDR3 size: 16 residues. CDR3 sequence (DNA): TGTGCCAGCAGCTTGTCCGGCGGGGCGCAACCAGAAAAACTGTTTTTT. Residues: CASSLSGGAQPEKLFF.

The rearrangement links TRBV5-1 to TRBJ1-2; 10 bases agree with TRBD1. This CDR3 spans 15 amino acids. With 4 bases clipped from V and 4 bases from J, the junction kept 7 bases outside the gene matches. The germline V gene has CDR1 SGHRS and CDR2 YFSETQ. This CDR3 is CASSAGQGDAYGYTF. In DNA form, the CDR3 reads TGCGCCAGCAGCGCCGGACAGGGGGACGCCTATGGCTACACCTTC.

Notes on this clone: Compared with germline, one end of the junction differs, possibly owing to a read error. This sequence joins TRBV5-1 and TRBJ2-7, with 10 bases lining up with TRBD2. Germline CDR1 reads SGHRS; CDR2 reads YFSETQ. The CDR3 has 14 residues. For the CDR3, the DNA is TGCGCCAGCAGCTTGGTAGCGGGAGGCCACGAGCAGTCCTTC. Residues: CASSLVAGGHEQSF.

The chain is built from TRBV5-1 and TRBJ2-7, with 9 bases identical to TRBD1. The V gene's germline CDR1 is SGHRS and CDR2 YFSETQ. This CDR3 is built from 15 residues. The junction had 7 bases not matched to a gene; V was cut back by 4 bases and J by 2 bases. CDR3 coding DNA: TGCGCCAGCAGCCCGGGGACAGGGCGTCCCTACGAGCAGTACTTC. Amino acids: CASSPGTGRPYEQYF. Using reference TRBV5-1 and TRBJ2-7 for the parts outside the CDR3, the full variable domain is KAGVTQTPRYLIKTRGQQVTLSCSPISGHRSVSWYQQTPGQGLQFLFEYFSETQRNKGNFPGRFSGRQFSNSRSEMNVSTLELGDSALYLCASSPGTGRPYEQYFGPGTRLTVT.

The chain carries TRBV6-5 and TRBJ2-2; possible D gene TRBD1, 6 bases. The CDR3 covers 15 residues. V lost 2 bases and J lost 6, with 13 bases in between. Per germline, CDR1 MNHEY and CDR2 SVGAGI. The DNA for the CDR3 is TGTGCCAGCAGTTACGCAGGGGCGCTTCCCGGGGAGCTGTTTTTT. Its translation is CASSYAGALPGELFF.

The chain employs TRBV12-5 and TRBJ2-5, with D possibly being TRBD2 (5 bases). Germline V CDR1 and CDR2: LGHNT, FRNRAP. Trimming took off 0 bases at V and 5 bases at J, with 16 bases between the two ends. The CDR3 has 16 amino acids. The CDR3 coding sequence is TGTGCTAGTGGTTTGGTACTTTCGGCGGGTGGGGAGACCCAGTACTTC. Amino acid sequence: CASGLVLSAGGETQYF.

This chain links TRBV7-2 with TRBJ1-6; 8 bases map to TRBD1. This CDR3 is built from 14 residues. CDR1 SGHTA and CDR2 FQGNSA come from the germline V gene. J lost 11 bases, V lost 4 bases, and 7 bases had no gene match. The CDR3 region has the DNA TGTGCCAGCAGCTACACAGGGGGGGGAGCACCCCTCCACTTT. Its translation: CASSYTGGGAPLHF.

The chain uses TRBV28 and TRBJ1-1; TRBD1 matches at 12 bases. CDR1 MDHEN and CDR2 SYDVKM come from the germline V gene. The V gene end was trimmed by 3 bases and the J gene end by 7 bases; junction bases not matched to a gene: 6. The CDR3 covers 15 residues. CDR3 sequence reads: CASSFVGQGAVEAFF. For the CDR3, the DNA is TGTGCCAGCAGTTTTGTGGGACAGGGGGCAGTTGAAGCTTTCTTT.

The rearrangement joins TRBV9 to TRBJ1-2; perhaps TRBD1 as D (5 bases). This CDR3 has 12 amino acids. Germline-derived CDR1 and CDR2 are SGDLS and YYNGEE. The germline V and J ends were trimmed by 4 bases and 8 bases, with 12 bases remaining between them. The DNA of the CDR3 is TGTGCCAGCAGCTCCGACAGCAAGGGCTACACCTTC. Translated: CASSSDSKGYTF.